The present entry profiles one T cell receptor (beta chain) with its context. This clone was seen once. Its specific antigen is unknown. No base qualities exist here, and no much larger clone lies one base off it. This entry comes from a study of shared clonotypes between healthy human individuals (dated by TCRdb to about 2020). General notes on the study: The cohort included three men and a couple of women between 18 and 49 years of age. For each donor, CD4 naive and CD4 memory were each given three plates, CD8 naive was given two plates, and CD8 memory was given one plate. To estimate repertoire size and how much clonotypes are shared between individuals, the study performed deep sequencing of blood TCR repertoires from roughly five healthy adults. To increase sequencing depth and limit assay-specific biases, TCR repertoire library preparation and sequencing were carried out by different laboratories using diverse techniques. Per donor, leukapheresis produced somewhere between about 0.94 and 9 billion PBMCs.

TCR CDR3 regions were amplified from genomic DNA by multiplex PCR using the deep immunoSEQ assay. For each cell subset, the extracted genomic DNA was distributed evenly across all wells of several immunoSEQ 96-well plates, and each plate served as one replicate. For sorted subsets, 150 to 200 ng genomic DNA, equal to about 30,000 T cell genomes, was loaded into each replicate PCR. Purified libraries were measured with a Qubit 3.0 fluorometer, size-checked on a Bioanalyzer 2100, and measured again with the KAPA Library Quantification kit. Each immunoSEQ 96-well plate was sequenced on its own single-read 150-cycle Illumina NextSeq 550 flow cell. The original methods were these. The immunoSEQ output contained only junctional sequences without quality scores, so filtering could not match that applied to full-length reads. Sequences were annotated with PyIR, a Python wrapper for IgBLAST v1.9, and V/J genes and CDR3 were assigned using IMGT germline references. Any read was removed if the V/J assignment was weak (E-value above 1e-6), the CDR3 was missing, or the read contained stop codons, out-of-frame junctions, or ambiguous translated residues. V3J clonotypes were defined as sequences sharing the same inferred V gene, J gene, and CDR3 amino acid sequence. Percentage overlap between repertoires was computed as shared unique clonotypes divided by the size of the smaller repertoire. Repertoire richness was assessed with RTK rarefaction, the Chao1 estimator, and Recon v2.1 estimates of unobserved clonotypes. Generation probabilities were computed with OLGA for all TCRbeta clonotypes obtained by the gDNA method from several donors. Entries here come from immuneACCESS through TCRdb and include only in-frame sequences with V and J called. Some clones fail to appear in such tables; in the studies checked, an unresolved V gene covers under half of the shortfall, and the cause of the remainder is unknown. V and J calls and clone size are given by that table; D and trimming were obtained from the DNA. A total of about 360,000 clones appear in this sample, more than 60% of them only once. 8% to 13% of the sample comes from the top ten.

Study-level results and caveats: The small number of donors limited the genetic and exposure-history diversity represented. Around 5.4% of naive CD4, 3.5% of naive CD8, approximately 2% of memory CD4, and over 0.35% of memory CD8 clonotypes were shared across a few donors. Based on pairwise subsampling, the degree of clonotype sharing among donors was expected to be affected by sequencing depth. Compared with non-shared clonotypes, clonotypes shared by all four sorted-subset donors had higher generation probabilities. Sampling was restricted to blood, and TCR repertoires in tissue are likely to differ from TCR repertoires in blood. Estimated clonotype richness was generally larger for naive than for memory subsets. Even with the large sequencing depth, rarefaction of the sorted-subset datasets indicated that sequencing was incomplete.

The donors were healthy, HIV-negative adults who had no recently reported acute infections or vaccinations. Every donor was a Caucasian adult living in Nashville, Tennessee, USA. Magnetic negative selection was used to enrich CD4+ T cells, after which naive cells were positively selected on CD45RA and the negative fraction became the memory subset. Blood was collected by leukapheresis, and PBMCs were isolated by Ficoll-Histopaque density gradient centrifugation and then cryopreserved in liquid nitrogen vapor phase. Analytical flow cytometry was used to check the purity and quantity of each magnetically sorted T cell population. From each sorted fraction, genomic DNA was isolated and quantified by UV absorbance on a Nanodrop 2000c. Sequenced sample: memory CD4+ T cells sorted from blood. In light of the paper, this sample's cell subset or site label describes: CD45RA-negative fraction. The receptor was derived from a man aged 25 to 40 in good health.

The CDR3 loop reads CASSDVTLEAFF. The DNA reads as follows: TGTGCCAGCAGTGATGTTACGCTTGAAGCTTTCTTT. The rearranged chain carries TRBV25-1 and TRBJ1-1, with the D gene too uncertain to name. Via the germline V gene, CDR1 is MGHDK and CDR2 SYGVNS. From the cysteine through the phenylalanine, the CDR3 covers 12 amino acids. Only the CDR3 portion is preserved as DNA: 36 bases, with reading frame beginning at the first base. The junction shows trimming of 3 bases on V and 7 bases on J, plus 9 bases between the germline ends.